This T cell receptor (beta chain) originates from a study of CD8 T cells in Susac syndrome. A quantity of about 0.5 to 1 ug RNA underwent reverse transcription using random hexamers. Amplification of TCR beta CDR3 spanned 54 Vbeta and 13 Jbeta via immunoSEQ multiplex PCR. TCRdb re-derived calls from the immunoSEQ multiplex PCR reads in MiXCR, one entry per CDR3 protein. The sample gives 65,000 to 95,000 distinct CDR3 sequences, approximately 93% of which show up once; under 1% is in the top ten. Per the germline V gene, CDR1 is SEHNR and CDR2 is FQNEAQ (reference sequence). The trim removed 5 bases at V and 6 bases at J, leaving 7 bases unmatched. This CDR3 spans 16 amino acids.

The chain combines TRBV7-9 with TRBJ2-3; 14 nucleotides match TRBD2. This sequence originates from a human donor with Susac syndrome. The sequenced sample was CD8+ T cells from PBMCs. CDR3 loop: CASSETSGRARDTQYF. The CDR3 DNA sequence: TGTGCCAGCAGCGAGACTAGCGGGAGGGCAAGGGATACGCAGTATTTT.